The 31 T cell receptor beta chains listed next were all sequenced from one sample in a study of tumor and adjacent non-tumor tissue in lung cancer. TCRbeta libraries were built with three rounds of nested PCR, modified from ARM-PCR. TCRdb reanalysed the multiplex PCR reads using MiXCR and keeps one entry per CDR3 protein. This sample has approximately 62,000 distinct CDR3 sequences; about 63% occur once, and the top ten carry roughly 35%. The template was RNA from unsorted bulk tissue. The normal lung tissue was taken more than 3 cm from the tumor edge. The specimen sequenced was distant non-tumor lung tissue. These receptors originate from a man aged 70 or older with non-small cell lung cancer.

This CDR3 is CASRDSRGAFYEQYF. DNA for the CDR3: TGTGCCAGCAGAGATTCCAGGGGGGCCTTCTACGAGCAGTACTTC. The J gene is TRBJ2-7, the V gene TRBV5-4, with D tentatively TRBD1 (7 bases). V lost 5 bases and J 3 bases, leaving 18 bases between the germline ends. This CDR3 spans 15 amino acids. CDR1 and CDR2 (germline): SGHNT, YYREEE (reference sequence).

The CDR3: CSAGEAYEQYF. The CDR3 DNA is TGCAGCGCCGGGGAAGCCTACGAGCAGTACTTC. The chain links TRBV29-1 to TRBJ2-7, with D tentatively TRBD2 (5 bases). This CDR3 contains 11 residues. Germline CDR1 and CDR2: SQVTM and ANQGSEA. V lost 7 bases and J 2 bases, leaving 9 bases between the germline ends.

In the case of this clonotype: The junction shows a germline mismatch at one end, possibly a read error. Written as DNA, the CDR3 is TGTGCCAGCAGTTTGGACAGGGGTAATTCCAAAACCATTCAGTACTTC. Its protein is CASSLDRGNSKTIQYF. This chain links TRBV11-3 with TRBJ2-4; the match to TRBD1 covers 9 bases. CDR1 is SGHNT, CDR2 YENEEA, per germline. This CDR3 is built from 16 residues.

On this clonotype itself: The missing conserved phenylalanine or tryptophan at the end of this CDR3 makes a read error likely. This chain joins TRBV29-1 and TRBJ2-1; D is unresolved. CDR3 length: 10 amino acids. V gave up 5 bases and J gave up 7 bases, with 6 bases separating them. CDR1 is SQVTM and CDR2 is ANQGSEA in the germline V gene. Here the CDR3 DNA reads TGCAGCGTTCACGAAAATGAGCAGTTCTTA. This sequence encodes CSVHENEQFL.

In its sample, this clonotype was seen once. A much larger clonotype is one base distant, so this may be a read error. The J gene is TRBJ2-3, the V gene TRBV6-5; D uncertain. The CDR3 has 17 amino acids. Germline CDR1 MNHEY, CDR2 SVGAGI. The CDR3: CASSNPPGRYHTDTLYF. The CDR3 region has the DNA TGTGCCAGCAGTAACCCCCCCGGGCGCTATCACACAGATACGCTGTATTTT.

Concerning this clonotype: A much larger clone is a single base away; this may be a read error. J is TRBJ1-1 and V is TRBV20-1; no reliable D call. V was cut by 6 bases and J by 1 base, with 6 bases left in between. The CDR3 spans 11 residues. Germline loops: CDR1 DFQATT, CDR2 SNEGSKA (reference sequence). DNA of the CDR3: TGCAGTGCGCTGCGGAACACTGAAGCTTTCTTT. Protein product: CSALRNTEAFF.

For this clonotype: Since no conserved phenylalanine or tryptophan closes the CDR3, a read error is the likely cause. The CDR3 DNA sequence: TGTGCCAGCAACAACCAGGGACAGATGAACACTGAAGCTTTCCTT. Residues: CASNNQGQMNTEAFL. This chain joins TRBV5-4 and TRBJ1-1; TRBD1 matches at 7 bases. This CDR3 comprises 15 residues. Germline V CDR1 and CDR2: SGHNT, YYREEE (reference sequence). The V and J ends lost 6 bases and 0 bases, in that order; junction bases with no gene match: 8.

The chain employs TRBV7-2 and TRBJ2-5, with D perhaps matching TRBD2 (5 bases). The CDR3 runs to 14 residues. CDR1 is SGHTA, CDR2 FQGNSA, per germline. V lost 11 bases, J lost 5 bases, and 21 bases lay in between. CDR3 in DNA: TGTGCCGGCACCCACGGGAATCTTGGGGAGACCCAGTACTTC. Translated: CAGTHGNLGETQYF. The complete variable domain, with remaining parts taken from reference TRBV7-2 and TRBJ2-5, reads GAGVSQSPSNKVTEKGKDVELRCDPISGHTALYWYRQSLGQGLEFLIYFQGNSAPDKSGLPSDRFSAERTGGSVSTLTIQRTQQEDSAVYLCAGTHGNLGETQYFGPGTRLLVL.

This clonotype was detected ten times or more. This rearrangement joins TRBV11-2 to TRBJ2-2; no definite D call. With 1 base removed from V and 6 bases from J, the gap between germline ends came to 15 bases. The CDR3 sequence is 16 residues long. CDR1 SGHAT and CDR2 FQNNGV come from the germline V gene. CDR3 in DNA: TGTGCCAGCAGCTTAGTGGGCAGAGAACGTCCCGGGGAGCTGTTTTTT. It codes for CASSLVGRERPGELFF.

This clonotype was detected many times. The CDR3 sequence is CASSRLEGGSQETQYF. CDR3 bases: TGTGCCAGCAGCCGATTGGAGGGGGGGTCCCAAGAGACCCAGTACTTC. V and J are TRBV5-4 and TRBJ2-5, with a possible D match to TRBD2 (7 bases). V dropped 4 bases and J dropped 1 base, with 17 bases sitting between them. The CDR3 sequence is 16 residues long. Germline CDR1 reads SGHNT; CDR2 reads YYREEE (reference sequence).

Points on this clonotype: The junction does not match germline at one end; this may be a read error. J is TRBJ2-7 and V is TRBV4-1; a weak D match, TRBD1 (6 bases). Germline V gene lookup returns CDR1 MGHRA and CDR2 YSYEKL. The CDR3 loop spans 15 amino acids. For the CDR3, the DNA is TGCGCCGGCAGCCAGGGTCCTTTAGGGGGTCTCGAGCAGTACTTC. Translating it yields CAGSQGPLGGLEQYF.

There are many counts of this clonotype. The chain is built from TRBV12-3 or TRBV12-4 and TRBJ2-5; either TRBD1 or TRBD2 may fit D (5 bases each). Between the trimmed V and J ends, which lost 8 bases and 4 bases, there was a span of 14 bases. The CDR3 has 13 amino acids. Written as DNA, the CDR3 is TGTGCCAGCGGGACGTACGGACGAGAGACCCAGTACTTC. It encodes CASGTYGRETQYF.

The chain has TRBV29-1 and TRBJ2-7; 7 bases map to TRBD1. Germline V gene data show CDR1 as SQVTM and CDR2 as ANQGSEA. This CDR3 has 15 amino acids. In DNA, the CDR3 is TGCAGAGTTAGGAGACAGGGAAGGACATCCTACGAGCAGTACTTC. Encoded protein: CRVRRQGRTSYEQYF.

On this clonotype itself: Germline is not matched at one junction end, which may reflect a read error. The rearrangement links TRBV11-2 to TRBJ2-1, with a tentative D call TRBD2 (5 bases). This CDR3 is built from 15 residues. The germline CDR1 and CDR2 sequences are SGHAT and FQNNGV. The CDR3 spells CASSLVVGAYNERFF. As DNA, the CDR3 is TGTGCCAGCAGCCTAGTTGTGGGAGCCTACAATGAGCGGTTCTTC.

The chain carries TRBV5-8 and TRBJ2-2; no clear D gene. The CDR3 is 15 amino acids. Trimming pared 9 bases from V and 5 bases from J, leaving 20 bases between. The germline V gene has CDR1 SGHTS and CDR2 YDEGEE. The CDR3 sequence: CANSPGWGLTGELFF. The CDR3 coding sequence is TGTGCCAACAGTCCAGGTTGGGGATTGACCGGGGAGCTGTTTTTT.

This clonotype has a single count. At one boundary the junction diverges from the germline segment, which might be a read error. The V call is TRBV19, the J call TRBJ2-7; possible D gene TRBD1, 5 bases. CDR3 length equals 12 residues. CDR1 is LNHDA, CDR2 SQIVND, per germline (reference sequence). The CDR3 loop reads CAGGRGSYGQYF. The CDR3 coding sequence is TGTGCCGGCGGTAGGGGAAGCTACGGGCAGTACTTC.

Details on this clonotype: A much larger clone is a single base away; this may be a read error. V gene TRBV6-5 combines with J gene TRBJ1-4; D might be TRBD1 (6 bases). Germline CDR1 and CDR2: MNHEY and SVGAGI. Trimming removed 1 base from V and 8 bases from J, with 14 bases in between. The CDR3 sequence is 15 residues long. CDR3 protein: CASSYLWGAEEKLFF. In DNA form, the CDR3 reads TGTGCCAGCAGTTACTTATGGGGGGCAGAGGAAAAACTGTTTTTT.

This sequence joins TRBV4-2 and TRBJ2-7; 9 nucleotides agree with TRBD2. Germline-derived CDR1 and CDR2 are LGHNA and YNFKEQ. The CDR3 has 16 amino acids. The J segment lost 2 bases and the V segment lost 1 base, leaving 6 bases of the junction unmatched. For the CDR3, the DNA is TGTGCCAGCAGCCAAGGTCTAGCGGGGACCACCTACGAGCAGTACTTC. Residues: CASSQGLAGTTYEQYF.

CDR3 bases: TGTGCCAGCAGCTTACAGGGGGCTGGGGCCAACGTCCTGACTTTC. This translates into CASSLQGAGANVLTF. This chain links TRBV7-3 with TRBJ2-6, with TRBD1 identical over 7 bases. Germline assignment: CDR1 SGHTA and CDR2 FQGTGA. The CDR3 consists of 15 residues. Trimming at V came to 2 bases and at J to 2 bases, leaving 0 bases not matched to a gene.

With respect to this clonotype: One end of the junction fails to match germline, which may point to a read error. V is TRBV11-1 and J is TRBJ1-4; 7 bases line up with TRBD1. The CDR3 spans 15 residues. Looked up from germline, CDR1 is SGHAT and CDR2 is FQDESV (reference sequence). The CDR3 sequence is CASSNEQGPNENLFF. The DNA for the CDR3 is TGTGCCAGCAGCAATGAACAGGGGCCGAATGAAAATCTGTTTTTT.

Only a few counts were recorded for this clonotype. The chain is built from TRBV20-1 and TRBJ1-4; tentative D call: TRBD1 (6 bases). Trimming left V 6 bases short and J 8 bases short, with 13 bases between. Germline values: CDR1 DFQATT, CDR2 SNEGSKA (reference sequence). CDR3 size: 12 residues. The CDR3, as DNA: TGCAGTGCCAGCCCAAGGGGGGAAAAACTGTTTTTT. Its translation is CSASPRGEKLFF.

This clonotype turned up a few times. This chain joins TRBV5-6 and TRBJ1-6; TRBD1 might be the D (5 bases). CDR1 is SGHDT, CDR2 YYEEEE, per germline. The CDR3 is made up of 16 amino acids. The V end lost 3 bases, the J end lost 5 bases, and 15 bases lay between the germline ends. CDR3 sequence: CASSYPGAPHNSPLHF. For the CDR3, the DNA is TGTGCCAGCAGCTACCCCGGGGCGCCACATAATTCACCCCTCCACTTT.

A remark on this clonotype: This CDR3 is missing its conserved last phenylalanine or tryptophan, likely due to a read error. V and J are TRBV29-1 and TRBJ1-1; 9 nucleotides agree with TRBD1. V was clipped by 4 bases and J by 6 bases; unmatched bases: 6. This CDR3 contains 13 residues. Germline CDR1 is SQVTM and CDR2 is ANQGSEA. Here the CDR3 DNA reads TGCAGCGTTGCGGGACAGGGAGTTCCTGAAGCTTTCTAT. Residues: CSVAGQGVPEAFY.

On this clonotype: A much larger clone differs by one base, so this may be a read error. This chain connects TRBV6-5 to TRBJ2-3, with TRBD1 as a possible D gene (5 bases). Per the germline V gene, CDR1 is MNHEY and CDR2 is SVGAGI. This CDR3 is 13 amino acids long. Trimming pared 10 bases from V and 0 bases from J, leaving 11 bases between. CDR3 DNA: TGTGCCAACAGGTCTCACAGCACAGATACGCAGTATTTT. This codes for CANRSHSTDTQYF.

This clonotype turned up a few times. J is TRBJ1-2 and V is TRBV6-1; 7 bases align to TRBD1. The germline CDR1 and CDR2 sequences are MNHNS and SASEGT. J gave up 5 bases and V 6 bases, and 15 bases lay outside the gene matches. This CDR3 comprises 16 residues. DNA for the CDR3: TGTGCCAGCAGCGATGTGAGGGCAGGGGGATTTTATGGCTACACCTTC. Its protein is CASSDVRAGGFYGYTF.

On this clonotype: Given the absence of the conserved phenylalanine or tryptophan at the CDR3 end, a read error is likely. V and J are TRBV11-2 and TRBJ2-2; D uncertain. V was shortened by 6 bases and J by 5 bases, with 10 bases between the two germline ends. The CDR3 contains 13 residues. Germline-derived CDR1 and CDR2 are SGHAT and FQNNGV. The CDR3 coding sequence is TGTGCCAGCAGTCCTCATGGGACCGGGGAGCTGTTTTCT. Translating it yields CASSPHGTGELFS.

The chain carries TRBV29-1 and TRBJ1-4; D unclear. CDR3 length: 13 residues. Germline V gene lookup returns CDR1 SQVTM and CDR2 ANQGSEA. DNA for the CDR3: TGCATCGTCCCCGGGCCAGCGAAAGAAAAACTGTTTTTT. Amino acid sequence: CIVPGPAKEKLFF.

This clonotype was seen a handful of times. It may be a read error: a sequence one base away is much more abundant. The rearrangement uses TRBV14 and TRBJ2-1; 7 nucleotides align to TRBD2. The CDR3 is made up of 14 amino acids. Germline CDR1 SGHDN, CDR2 FVKESK. The ends lost 2 bases at V and 14 bases at J; junction bases unmatched: 12. The CDR3 coding sequence is TGTGCCAGCAGCCAATACGGCCTGGCGGGAGCCGAGTTCTTC. This translates into CASSQYGLAGAEFF. The full variable domain, rest sourced from reference TRBV14 and TRBJ2-1, is EAGVTQFPSHSVIEKGQTVTLRCDPISGHDNLYWYRRVMGKEIKFLLHFVKESKQDESGMPNNRFLAERTGGTYSTLKVQPAELEDSGVYFCASSQYGLAGAEFFGPGTRLTVL.

The chain employs TRBV6-5 and TRBJ1-2; D gene unclear. The germline gives CDR1 MNHEY, CDR2 SVGAGI. Trimming removed 10 bases at V and 1 base at J, with 16 bases between. This CDR3 is built from 14 residues. The CDR3 sequence is CATPTWAHNYGYTF. CDR3 sequence (DNA): TGTGCCACCCCAACATGGGCTCATAACTATGGCTACACCTTC.

The chain employs TRBV15 and TRBJ1-2; no definite D call. V lost 0 bases, J lost 4 bases, and 6 bases lay in between. The CDR3 is 13 amino acids. From germline, CDR1 is LNHNV and CDR2 YYDKDF (reference sequence). CDR3 bases: TGTGCCACCAGCAGAGACTTCACCTATGGCTACACCTTC. The encoded protein is CATSRDFTYGYTF.

Notes on this clonotype: The junction shows a germline mismatch at one end, possibly a read error. The rearrangement uses TRBV5-5 and TRBJ2-1; D is unclear. Germline-derived CDR1 and CDR2 are SGHKS and YYEKEE (reference sequence). The CDR3 totals 14 residues. The CDR3 DNA follows: TGCGCCAGCAGCTTGGTGGGGTCTAACAGTGAGCACTTCTTC. Protein product: CASSLVGSNSEHFF.